This T cell receptor (beta chain) was observed in a study of blood T cell repertoires in COVID-19. Profiled with immunoSEQ multiplex PCR; TCRdb holds only in-frame clones, not every one. Among under 45,000 clones listed, around four fifths were seen once. V shed 1 base and J shed 0 bases, with 7 bases lying between them. CDR1 SEHNR and CDR2 FQNEAQ come from the germline V gene (reference sequence). The CDR3 runs 15 residues. This receptor was obtained from a man aged 50 to 59 with active COVID-19. The sequenced sample was peripheral blood. The genes are TRBV7-9 and TRBJ1-5, with no clear D. The CDR3 reads CASSLGDSSNQPQHF. CDR3 nucleotide sequence: TGTGCCAGCAGCTTAGGAGATAGTAGCAATCAGCCCCAGCATTTT.